The sample holds a few counts of the clone carrying this T cell receptor beta chain. As yet, its antigen is unknown. These data are taken from a study of T-cell reconstitution after alpha-beta-depleted transplantation in children. General study findings and limits: By about two months after transplant, alpha-beta T cells reportedly arose from several hundred graft clones that had expanded. Recipient T cells and thymic progenitors that survived gave rise to the high TCRbeta diversity observed at day 60 in some patients.

Germline loops: CDR1 SEHNR, CDR2 FQNEAQ (reference sequence). The CDR3 runs 15 residues. Deletions cut 1 base from V and 4 bases from J, with 12 bases between. During its preparation, the TCRbeta library received unique molecular identifiers. TCRdb re-analysed the PCR reads in MiXCR, keeping a single row per CDR3 protein. The sample includes about 580,000 distinct CDR3 sequences, about 23% of them seen just once. This chain uses TRBV7-9 with TRBJ2-3; tentative D call: TRBD2 (5 bases). The clonotype comes from a boy less than two years old who had a stem cell transplant for acute myeloid leukemia, so the T cells may come from the graft donor. The specimen was PBMCs, mostly from graft donor cells, collected 360 days after TCRalphabeta/CD19-depleted stem cell transplant. CDR3 sequence (DNA): TGTGCCAGCAGCTTAGAGCCTAGCCTCTCAGATACGCAGTATTTT. Its protein is CASSLEPSLSDTQYF.